This T cell receptor (beta chain) was documented in a study of vaccination and CD4 T cells after COVID-19 (dated by TCRdb to 2021 to 2024). As for the study more broadly: Every convalescent patient had a positive nasal swab PCR test for SARS-CoV-2, with mild disease in 9 or 10 patients and severe disease in one. The convalescent cohort comprised six males and four females, including two Hispanic individuals, seven Caucasians, two Asians and one multiracial person. Two doses of either the Pfizer-BioNTech BNT162b2 vaccine (n=8) or the Moderna mRNA-1273 vaccine (n=2) were administered to participants. Post-COVID blood samples from convalescent patients were collected a median of approximately 100 days after diagnosis, with a range of roughly 35 to 170 days. The time from the second vaccine dose to post-vaccine blood sampling had a median of around 72 days and ranged from about 12 to 241 days. The cultures were stimulated with overlapping spike peptide pools from SARS-CoV-2 and from the common cold coronaviruses HCoV-NL63, HCoV-OC43 and HCoV-229E. Control cultures used a CEFX viral epitope pool as positive control, an HIV-1 Nef peptide pool as negative control, or no peptide. The spike-specific CD4+ TCR repertoire was compared before and after mRNA vaccination in approximately ten COVID-19 convalescent patients and a few infection-naive healthy vaccine recipients.

The investigation overall reported the following: The median count of SARS-CoV-2-reactive clonotypes went up from some 23 after infection to a few dozen after vaccination, although the change was not significant. Nearly all vaccine-specific clones in convalescent patients (304 of 307) were mono-reactive for SARS-CoV-2 spike rather than cross-reactive with common cold coronaviruses. In convalescent patients, a median roughly 86% of post-vaccine SARS-CoV-2-reactive clones were detected only after vaccination, suggesting vaccine-specific priming. The study included relatively few convalescent patients and did not analyze early timepoints after natural infection.

About this clonotype: This receptor's antigen is unknown. Base-call qualities are not available, and no considerably larger clone is one nucleotide away.

The sample's treatment or condition, from its label and the paper: roughly 10-day PBMC culture with coronavirus spike peptide pools or control peptides (ViraFEST assay). To expand antigen-specific T cells with peptide pools and then pick out the expanded clonotypes through TCR sequencing, the study relied on the ViraFEST assay. The convalescent patients' positive SARS-CoV-2 PCR tests fell between March and December 2020, which was before the Alpha, Beta and Delta variants emerged in the United States. PBMCs were cultured at 1.5 million to 2.5 million per well in IMDM supplemented with approximately 4.7% human AB serum and about 10 IU/ml IL-2, with roughly 9.5 ug/ml peptide pools added. On days 3 and 7, half of the culture medium was replaced with fresh IL-2-containing medium. After less than 12 days of culture, CD4+ T cells were isolated by negative selection using the EasySep CD4+ T cell isolation kit. Ficoll-Paque Plus gradient centrifugation was used to isolate PBMCs from whole blood, and the isolated PBMCs were then either used fresh or cryopreserved at -140C. Each culture condition was generally run in triplicate wells.

The library was obtained by PCR. DNA from cultured CD4+ T cells underwent TCR sequencing with the Oncomine TCR Beta short-read assay at the Johns Hopkins FTIC core. The QIAamp micro DNA kit was used to extract genomic DNA from the cultured CD4+ T cells. Oncomine TCR Beta libraries from cultured CD4+ T cells were pooled with unique dual indexes and sequenced on an Illumina iSeq 100. The study's processing was this. Non-productive sequences were filtered out, and CDR3s that did not start with C, did not end with F or W, or were shorter than 7 amino acids were discarded. The MANAFEST web application identified antigen-specific clonotypes by comparing peptide-stimulated wells against reference wells and other culture wells. To be called positive, a clone needed an FDR below 0.05, an odds ratio above 5, and a productive frequency above 0.1% in at least two of three replicate wells. A clonotype counted as cross-reactive if it showed significant expansion both in the SARS-CoV-2 spike wells and in at least one common cold coronavirus spike condition. CDR3 homology was assessed with Levenshtein distances (stringdist) and unrooted phylogenetic trees (ape) in R version 3.6.1. TCRdb ran its own pipeline on the public reads, namely fastp trimming at Q25 and MiXCR clone calling, and kept in-frame beta chains. Rows matching on CDR3 protein sequence are summarized as one entry with the most common DNA and genes. TCRdb, rather than the study authors, made the V and J calls. This sample has 12,000 or so distinct CDR3 sequences in its table, and about 50% of those were observed once. Approximately 14% of the sample is held by the ten biggest clonotypes.

The CDR3 runs 13 residues from the cysteine to the phenylalanine. Of all the DNA, just the CDR3 is kept, 39 bases in frame from base 1. CDR1 is given as LNHDA and CDR2 as SQIVND, both from the germline V gene (reference sequence). Trimming costs V 3 bases and J 7 bases, and their ends lie 12 bases apart. What was sequenced was CD4+ T cells from blood, cultured in vitro. This receptor was identified in a human donor who had recovered from COVID-19. This chain joins TRBV19 to TRBJ1-2, with no reliable assignment of the D segment. The DNA reads TGTGCCAGTAGTATGAGGCAGTCCCTTGGCTACACCTTC. Its translation is CASSMRQSLGYTF.